This TCR beta chain was recovered during a study of cytomegalovirus exposure and HLA in healthy donors. PCR amplification relied on 60 Vbeta primers (plus 13 Jbeta primers). Sequencing was performed with immunoSEQ multiplex PCR; in TCRdb, only in-frame clones are kept and a portion is missing. The sample has under 150,000 clones, about 75% seen once. This clonotype originated in a woman aged 25-40 years in good health and CMV-seronegative. Sample: PBMCs.

CDR3 nucleotides: TGTGCCAGCAGTTTGGTAACACACGACAATGAGCAGTTCTTC. Translation: CASSLVTHDNEQFF. The chain couples TRBV27 to TRBJ2-1; no definite D call. Trimming took off 3 bases at V and 5 bases at J, with 11 bases between the two ends. The germline CDR1 and CDR2 sequences are MNHEY and SMNVEV (reference sequence). The CDR3 has 14 residues.